The present T cell receptor (beta chain) was sequenced within a study of CD8+ T cells in alopecia areata listed by TCRdb under 2018. For the study in its entirety: Treated patients were enrolled in an open-label pilot trial of oral tofacitinib, 5 to 10 mg twice daily, for moderate-to-severe alopecia areata. Tofacitinib was given for 6 to 18 months, followed by 6 months of follow-up off drug to assess delayed response and recurrence. The SALT score, which quantifies the percentage of affected scalp surface area, was used to measure disease severity in treated patients. In both human patients and the C3H/HeJ mouse model, the study applied high-throughput TCRbeta sequencing to look at T cell clonal expansion in alopecia areata. In humans, TCRbeta sequencing was performed on scalp tissue and on sorted CD4+ and CD8+ peripheral blood T cells from healthy controls and from patients with patchy or totalis/universalis alopecia areata. Tofacitinib-treated patients had biopsies at baseline and at 4 and 24 weeks of treatment, with a later scalp biopsy in several patients. Clonality in the scalp was compared among normal scalp (n=4), patchy alopecia areata scalp (n=8), and alopecia totalis/universalis scalp (n=8). RNA was obtained with the PAXgene miRNA kit for fixed scalp, the miRNeasy kit for PBMCs, and the RNeasy kit for mouse skin. TCRbeta CDR3 regions were amplified by immunoSEQ multiplex PCR with 35 Vbeta forward and 13 Jbeta reverse primers.

The germline V gene supplies CDR1 SQVTM and CDR2 ANQGSEA. Taken from cysteine to phenylalanine, the CDR3 has 14 residues. Only CDR3 DNA is held: 42 bases, read in frame from base 1. The germline ends are 15 bases apart after V is trimmed by 3 bases and J by 4 bases. In the case of this clone: Its antigen remains unidentified. No per-base quality is available; no much larger clone lies one base away.

Library preparation employed the immunoSEQ multiplex PCR assay. RNA was extracted from all samples and reverse transcribed into cDNA, which served as template for TCR sequencing. First-strand cDNA was synthesized with SuperScript III using a 2:1 mix of oligo-dT and random hexamers. A synthetic immune receptor repertoire was used to measure amplification bias, and any remaining bias was corrected computationally. In the original analysis: Raw reads were preprocessed to remove errors, and CDR3 was defined by IMGT conventions from the conserved cysteine to phenylalanine. Clonality was calculated as 1 minus Shannon entropy normalized by log2 of the number of productive unique TCRs. Whether scalp clones were CD4 or CD8 was inferred by matching scalp TCRbeta sequences against CD4 and CD8 repertoires sorted from blood. TCRdb retrieved this table from immuneACCESS and kept in-frame rearrangements only. Not all clones are present; in checked studies, unresolved V genes account for under half, and no reason is known for the remainder. V, J and clone size are taken as reported in that table, and D and trimming were inferred from the DNA itself. Recorded for this sample are 50,000 to 65,000 clones; roughly 46% of them occurred a single time. The ten largest account for roughly 20% of the sample.

Per the publication, the treatment or condition label means: oral pan-JAK inhibitor, 5-10 mg twice daily. Peripheral blood and lesional scalp punch biopsies were obtained from patients with alopecia areata. PBMCs were isolated by density centrifugation and stained for CD3, CD4 and CD8, after which CD4+ and CD8+ T cells were sorted on a FACSAria. What the work shows at the level of the full study, not this receptor alone: Many expanded lesional clones were found to persist in scalp and blood during tofacitinib treatment, and relapse after treatment cessation may be partly explained by this persistence. Scalp TCR repertoire analysis is complicated because resident alphabeta T cells in normal human skin are also sequenced, whereas mouse skin is dominated by gammadelta T cells. The treated cohort was small, with a single nonresponder, so links between baseline CD8+ expansion and response need larger studies. Tofacitinib significantly decreased scalp clonality and the number of expanded CD8+ clones among the top 100 scalp clones. Shared TCR sequences between patients were less evident than in mice, which may be partly attributable to HLA diversity in the patient population. Higher clonality and more expanded CD8+ clones were observed in lesional scalp than in normal scalp, particularly in alopecia totalis/universalis, a finding suggestive of antigenic drive.

The sequencing used CD8+ T cells sorted from blood, collected at roughly week 36, from a patient treated with tofacitinib. The sequence was obtained from a human donor with alopecia areata. The receptor chain draws on TRBV29-1 and TRBJ2-5; the D segment cannot be called with confidence. The nucleotides are TGCAGCGTTGATTTGCGGAATTCTCCAGAGACCCAGTACTTC. Translated, it gives CSVDLRNSPETQYF.